Presented here are 9 T cell receptor beta chains from one specimen sequenced in a study of blood T cells in healthy people across ages. PCR was performed a second time for about 7 to 12 cycles using a sample-barcoded 5' primer and a J-beta primer mix. MiXCR was run by TCRdb on the 5' RACE reads, yielding one entry per CDR3 protein. The table lists 750,000 or so distinct CDR3 sequences, just under 25% of them singletons, with under 10% in the top ten. The data were also submitted as part of a second study, on T cells of mothers and their children.

The specimen was blood. These receptors came from a boy aged 5-17 years in good health.

In its sample, this clonotype was seen a few times. V and J are TRBV5-1 and TRBJ2-6, with D hard to call. Germline CDR1 reads SGHRS; CDR2 reads YFSETQ. The CDR3 consists of 17 residues. The germline V and J ends were trimmed by 0 bases and 0 bases, with 10 bases remaining between them. The chain's CDR3 is CASSLARLSSGANVLTF. CDR3 DNA: TGCGCCAGCAGCTTGGCCAGGCTTAGCTCTGGGGCCAACGTCCTGACTTTC.

This clonotype was recorded a few times. The CDR3 DNA reads as TGTGCCAGCACCCAGTTAGCCATGAACACTGAAGCTTTCTTT. It codes for CASTQLAMNTEAFF. V is TRBV7-6 and J is TRBJ1-1, with unresolved D. There are 14 residues in the CDR3. CDR1 is SGHVS and CDR2 is FNYEAQ in the germline V gene. V was shortened by 7 bases and J by 0 bases, with 12 bases between the two germline ends.

This clonotype was seen a handful of times. The V call is TRBV7-8, the J call TRBJ1-1; D ambiguous. This CDR3 has 14 residues. The germline V and J ends were trimmed by 4 bases and 4 bases, with 13 bases remaining between them. Germline V gives CDR1 SGHVS, CDR2 FQNEAQ. CDR3 coding DNA: TGTGCCAGCAGCTCGCGCCTCCCGAGCACTGAAGCTTTCTTT. This translates into CASSSRLPSTEAFF.

In this sample, this clonotype turned up a few times. The chain employs TRBV20-1 and TRBJ2-5; 8 nucleotides agree with TRBD1. This CDR3 is 15 amino acids long. Trimming removed 6 bases from V and 1 base from J; junction bases left unmatched: 10. The germline gives CDR1 DFQATT, CDR2 SNEGSKA (reference sequence). The CDR3 DNA reads as TGCAGTGCCAAGACAGGGGAGGAGGTCCAAGAGACCCAGTACTTC. Its translation is CSAKTGEEVQETQYF.

J is TRBJ2-3 and V is TRBV29-1, with no clear D. V was clipped by 3 bases and J by 6 bases, with 10 bases between them. Germline V lookup: CDR1 SQVTM, CDR2 ANQGSEA. The CDR3 is 12 residues long. CDR3 nucleotide sequence: TGCAGCGTTGACTGGATTCGGGATACGCAGTATTTT. Residues: CSVDWIRDTQYF.

The chain uses TRBV6-6 and TRBJ2-5; D perhaps matches TRBD2 (5 bases). The J call could be wrong; TRBJ2-7 is a better fit for the DNA end. In germline, CDR1 is MNHNY, CDR2 SVGAGI (reference sequence). This CDR3 contains 13 residues. CDR3 DNA sequence: TGTGCCAGCAGCAATAGGGAGTTCTACGAGCAGTACTTC. Translated: CASSNREFYEQYF.

The chain recombines TRBV28 with TRBJ2-5; 10 bases are shared with TRBD2. The DNA end favors TRBJ2-1, so the J call may be wrong. This CDR3 comprises 18 residues. Germline-derived CDR1 and CDR2 are MDHEN and SYDVKM. CDR3 DNA sequence: TGTGCCAGCACCGAACCTCTCTACGCTAGCGGGAGAGTGGATGAGCAGTTCTTC. Translation gives CASTEPLYASGRVDEQFF.

J is TRBJ2-5 and V is TRBV2; no clear D. The J call may be incorrect, as the DNA end agrees better with TRBJ2-7. The CDR3 is 13 amino acids. The germline gives CDR1 SNHLY, CDR2 FYNNEI. This CDR3 reads CASSETQYYEQYF. As DNA, the CDR3 is TGTGCCAGCAGTGAAACCCAATACTACGAGCAGTACTTC.

The V call is TRBV12-3 or TRBV12-4, the J call TRBJ1-1; weak D call: TRBD1 (6 bases). Trimming removed 2 bases from V and 9 bases from J, with 13 bases in between. The CDR3 consists of 13 residues. CDR3 bases: TGTGCCAGCAGTTTAAACAGGGCGGCGAAAGCTTTCTTT. Its translation: CASSLNRAAKAFF.